This TCR beta chain was retrieved from a study of T cells in Graves' hyperthyroidism and ophthalmopathy. Hyperthyroidism in the patients, aged 18 to 65, was newly diagnosed and under 2 months in duration. The V and J ends lost 5 bases and 6 bases, in that order; junction bases with no gene match: 5. Germline CDR1 is DFQATT and CDR2 is SNEGSKA (reference sequence). The CDR3 runs to 13 residues. Amplification yielded TCR beta CDR3 regions, with RNA transcripts as the source. The HTBI primer set was used in a first-round RT-PCR of the TCR CDR3. A single record per CDR3 protein comes from TCRdb applying MiXCR to the multiplex PCR reads. The sample shows hundreds of thousands of distinct CDR3 sequences, around 39% of them seen only once.

The receptor was derived from a man younger than 30 with Graves' hyperthyroidism. The V gene is TRBV20-1, the J gene TRBJ1-5, with 9 nucleotides matching TRBD1. The material sequenced was blood. CDR3 sequence (DNA): TGCAGTGCTCCCGGGACAGGGCCTCAGCCCCAGCATTTT. Its translation: CSAPGTGPQPQHF.